This section outlines one TCR beta chain sequence together with its context. This sample stems from a study of control samples from healthy donors and cancer patients. The V gene lost 0 bases and the J gene lost 4 bases, with 14 bases spanning the gap. The CDR3 spans 16 residues. Germline CDR1 reads LGHDT; CDR2 reads YNNKEL (reference sequence). Libraries were prepared by immunoSEQ multiplex PCR; TCRdb keeps only in-frame clonotypes and omits some of them. The profile shows about 160,000 clones, about 90% of them singletons. This sequence was found in a man between 25 and 39 years old in good health. Sample: blood. The chain links TRBV3-1 (or the pseudogene TRBV3-2) to TRBJ2-3; no reliable D call. In nucleotides, the CDR3 is TGTGCCAGCAGCCAAGAGGCTAGACCTCACGCAGATACGCAGTATTTT. This encodes CASSQEARPHADTQYF.